These 7 T cell receptor beta chains came from one sample sequenced in a study of PD-1 blockade in classical Hodgkin lymphoma. Repertoires were generated with immunoSEQ multiplex PCR, while TCRdb's copy carries only in-frame clones and drops some. Here the sample spans approximately 79,000 clones, 85% to 95% being singletons. Relapse was seen in all patients after autologous stem cell transplantation, and brentuximab vedotin exposure was variable. The source was peripheral blood mononuclear cells (PBMCs), collected before the second cycle of nivolumab. These receptors were obtained from a human donor with classical Hodgkin lymphoma.

J is TRBJ1-1 and V is TRBV29-1; maybe TRBD1 (5 bases). The CDR3 is 10 amino acids. V lost 7 bases, J lost 8 bases, and 11 bases lay in between. CDR1 and CDR2 (germline): SQVTM, ANQGSEA. The CDR3 region is CSAGHIEAFF. DNA of the CDR3: TGCAGCGCCGGACACATCGAAGCTTTCTTT.

V and J are TRBV19 and TRBJ2-7; TRBD1 agrees at 7 bases. Trimming took 6 bases from V and 3 from J; bases not matched to a gene: 14. The CDR3 has 16 amino acids. The germline CDR1 and CDR2 sequences are LNHDA and SQIVND (reference sequence). The CDR3 coding sequence is TGTGCCAGTAGCAAGTTAGGGGGCCTTTCTATCTACGAGCAGTACTTC. Translated: CASSKLGGLSIYEQYF. The complete variable domain, with remaining parts taken from reference TRBV19 and TRBJ2-7, reads DGGITQSPKYLFRKEGQNVTLSCEQNLNHDAMYWYRQDPGQGLRLIYYSQIVNDFQKGDIAEGYSVSREKKESFPLTVTSAQKNPTAFYLCASSKLGGLSIYEQYFGPGTRLTVT.

V usage is TRBV2 and J usage is TRBJ2-3; D ambiguous. This CDR3 is 12 amino acids long. The V gene's germline CDR1 is SNHLY and CDR2 FYNNEI. Trimming pared 6 bases from V and 6 bases from J, leaving 10 bases between. The CDR3 reads CASRGSSDTQYF. The CDR3 DNA follows: TGTGCCAGCAGGGGGTCCTCGGATACGCAGTATTTT.

The chain couples TRBV28 to TRBJ2-1; no definite D call. CDR3 length: 17 residues. V was pared by 5 bases and J by 4 bases, with 21 bases between. Germline lookup yields CDR1 MDHEN and CDR2 SYDVKM. CDR3 protein: CASSLSYGEVTYNEQFF. CDR3 in DNA: TGTGCCAGCAGTCTCTCGTACGGAGAGGTCACGTACAATGAGCAGTTCTTC.

The gene calls are TRBV7-8 and TRBJ2-1; D is uncertain. Germline loops: CDR1 SGHVS, CDR2 FQNEAQ. This CDR3 region has 12 residues. With 1 base removed from V and 8 bases from J, the gap between germline ends came to 6 bases. This chain's CDR3 is CASSLEGHEQFF. CDR3 sequence (DNA): TGTGCCAGCAGCTTAGAGGGCCATGAGCAGTTCTTC.

CDR3 residues: CASSSPGQREETQYF. CDR3 DNA: TGTGCCAGCAGTTCCCCGGGACAGAGAGAAGAGACCCAGTACTTC. V usage is TRBV11-3 and J usage is TRBJ2-5, with 7 bases aligning to TRBD1. The CDR3 totals 15 residues. Germline loops: CDR1 SGHNT, CDR2 YENEEA. Unmatched junction bases numbered 10, after V lost 6 bases and J lost 3 bases.

V gene TRBV6-5 combines with J gene TRBJ1-2; D possibly corresponds to TRBD1 (5 bases). CDR1 is MNHEY, CDR2 SVGAGI, per germline. The V end was cut by 7 bases, the J end by 7 bases, with 19 bases between. The CDR3 totals 14 residues. CDR3 in amino acids: CASTLLEGFGGYTF. The CDR3 nucleotides are TGTGCCAGCACTTTACTGGAGGGGTTCGGTGGCTACACCTTC.